This TCR beta chain is drawn from a study of cytomegalovirus exposure and HLA in healthy donors. The CDR3 length is 16 residues. The ends lost 4 bases at V and 5 bases at J; junction bases unmatched: 14. The germline CDR1 and CDR2 sequences are LNHDA and SQIVND (reference sequence). 13 Jbeta primers and 60 Vbeta primers were used for the PCR. Measured with immunoSEQ multiplex PCR; TCRdb has only the in-frame clones, and not every one. The sample records some 180,000 clones, about four fifths being singletons. The sequence derives from a female donor in good health and CMV-seronegative. The specimen sequenced was PBMCs. This chain uses TRBV19 with TRBJ2-7; TRBD1 matches at 7 bases. This CDR3 is CASSTTNRGLLDEQYF. CDR3 sequence (DNA): TGTGCCAGTAGTACAACCAACAGGGGCCTCCTAGACGAGCAGTACTTC.